The 21 T cell receptor beta chains in this list originate from one sample, sequenced in a study of tumor-infiltrating lymphocytes in localized non-small cell lung cancer. Libraries were prepared by immunoSEQ multiplex PCR; TCRdb keeps only in-frame clonotypes and omits some of them. Of approximately 17,000 clones in the sample, roughly 80% were seen once. What was sequenced was lung tumor tissue. The receptor source for this set is a human donor with non-small cell lung cancer.

The rearrangement joins TRBV29-1 to TRBJ1-5; 8 nucleotides match TRBD1. Germline-derived CDR1 and CDR2 are SQVTM and ANQGSEA. V was clipped by 7 bases and J by 0 bases; unmatched bases: 5. The CDR3 length is 14 residues. The CDR3 sequence is CSASTGDSNQPQHF. For the CDR3, the DNA is TGCAGCGCTTCGACAGGGGATAGCAATCAGCCCCAGCATTTT.

V and J are TRBV7-2 and TRBJ2-1; D is ambiguous. CDR1 and CDR2 (germline): SGHTA, FQGNSA. Trimming removed 0 bases from V and 6 bases from J, with 9 bases in between. The CDR3 extends over 14 amino acids. CDR3 residues: CASSLALWVNEQFF. CDR3 nucleotide sequence: TGTGCCAGCAGCTTAGCGCTCTGGGTCAATGAGCAGTTCTTC.

This clone was counted only a few times. In nucleotides, the CDR3 is TGTGCCAGCAGCTTGGATTGGACAGTCTATGGCTACACCTTC. Residues: CASSLDWTVYGYTF. The chain combines TRBV5-5 with TRBJ1-2, with D possibly TRBD1 on 6 matching bases. The CDR3 covers 14 residues. Germline loops: CDR1 SGHKS, CDR2 YYEKEE (reference sequence). V was pared by 0 bases and J by 4 bases, with 10 bases between.

This chain joins TRBV5-1 and TRBJ2-1; 12 bases are shared with TRBD2. There are 15 residues in the CDR3. Germline loops: CDR1 SGHRS, CDR2 YFSETQ. V dropped 6 bases and J dropped 7; count of bases not matched to a gene: 8. The CDR3 DNA follows: TGCGCCAGCAACCCGACTAGCGGGAGCATAAATGAGCAGTTCTTC. Protein product: CASNPTSGSINEQFF.

This clone was detected once. J is TRBJ2-1 and V is TRBV28; D is undetermined. The CDR3 consists of 14 residues. The germline V gene encodes CDR1 MDHEN and CDR2 SYDVKM. V was trimmed by 8 bases and J by 0 bases, leaving 11 bases between them. Written as DNA, the CDR3 is TGTGCCAGCGGTCGAATCCCCTCCTACAATGAGCAGTTCTTC. It translates to CASGRIPSYNEQFF. Looking up the rest from reference TRBV28 and TRBJ2-1 gives the full variable domain: DVKVTQSSRYLVKRTGEKVFLECVQDMDHENMFWYRQDPGLGLRLIYFSYDVKMKEKGDIPEGYSVSREKKERFSLILESASTNQTSMYLCASGRIPSYNEQFFGPGTRLTVL.

The rearrangement links TRBV2 to TRBJ2-7; 8 bases agree with TRBD2. The CDR3 length is 16 residues. Losses at the gene ends were 2 bases for V and 2 bases for J; bases not matched to a gene: 8. Germline CDR1 reads SNHLY; CDR2 reads FYNNEI. The CDR3 DNA follows: TGTGCCAGCAGTGAACGGGGCGGGAGGACCCCCTACGAGCAGTACTTC. Translating it yields CASSERGGRTPYEQYF.

J is TRBJ2-7 and V is TRBV5-1, with 9 bases that match TRBD2. This CDR3 has 13 amino acids. Germline trimming cut 3 bases from V and 6 bases from J; bases unmatched to any gene: 4. The germline V gene has CDR1 SGHRS and CDR2 YFSETQ. Written as DNA, the CDR3 is TGCGCCAGCAGCTCAGCACTAGCGGGCGAGCAGTACTTC. It is translated as CASSSALAGEQYF.

This sequence joins TRBV19 and TRBJ2-1, with a weak D call TRBD2 (5 bases). The CDR3 length is 14 residues. V lost 6 bases to trimming and J lost 7 bases, with 16 bases between them. Germline assignment: CDR1 LNHDA and CDR2 SQIVND (reference sequence). CDR3 residues: CASSVFGTSNEQFF. CDR3 DNA sequence: TGTGCCAGTAGCGTTTTCGGTACTAGTAATGAGCAGTTCTTC.

The rearrangement links TRBV7-9 to TRBJ2-7; D possibly matches TRBD1 or TRBD2 (6 bases each). Per the germline V gene, CDR1 is SEHNR and CDR2 is FQNEAQ (reference sequence). V lost 8 bases, J lost 3 bases, and 17 bases lay in between. This CDR3 is 14 amino acids long. CDR3 sequence reads: CASSKGGSDYEQYF. DNA for the CDR3: TGTGCCAGCTCAAAGGGGGGAAGCGACTACGAGCAGTACTTC.

V and J are TRBV2 and TRBJ2-3, with D possibly matching TRBD1 (6 bases). The CDR3 runs 13 residues. The V end was cut by 6 bases, the J end by 2 bases, with 9 bases between. Germline V gene sequence: CDR1 SNHLY, CDR2 FYNNEI. CDR3 DNA sequence: TGTGCCAGCAGGGGGGACAACACAGATACGCAGTATTTT. The encoded protein is CASRGDNTDTQYF.

V usage is TRBV6-6 and J usage is TRBJ2-7; no definite D call. Germline V gives CDR1 MNHNY, CDR2 SVGAGI (reference sequence). The CDR3 loop spans 13 amino acids. Deletions cut 0 bases from V and 0 bases from J, with 3 bases between. Here the CDR3 DNA reads TGTGCCAGCAGTTACTCAGGCTCCTACGAGCAGTACTTC. It translates to CASSYSGSYEQYF.

This clone was picked up one time. This sequence joins TRBV5-1 and TRBJ1-1, with D possibly TRBD1 on 5 matching bases. The CDR3 runs to 16 residues. Trimming removed 3 bases from V and 1 base from J, with 16 bases in between. In germline, CDR1 is SGHRS, CDR2 YFSETQ. This CDR3 reads CASSSPRAGTNTEAFF. CDR3 in DNA: TGCGCCAGCAGCTCCCCCCGGGCAGGGACGAACACTGAAGCTTTCTTT.

In this sample, this clone turned up a few times. The V call is TRBV20-1, the J call TRBJ2-7; tentative D call: TRBD1 (6 bases). This CDR3 is 11 amino acids long. The ends were cut back, 5 bases at V and 4 bases at J, with 9 bases in the middle. Per the germline V gene, CDR1 is DFQATT and CDR2 is SNEGSKA (reference sequence). CDR3 sequence (DNA): TGCAGTGCTTATACAGGGTACGAGCAGTACTTC. Translation: CSAYTGYEQYF.

CDR3 amino acids: CAISGQVSGANVLTF. The CDR3 nucleotides are TGTGCCATCAGTGGACAGGTCTCTGGGGCCAACGTCCTGACTTTC. The chain employs TRBV10-3 and TRBJ2-6, with D tentatively TRBD1 (6 bases). This CDR3 region has 15 residues. V gave up 4 bases and J gave up 0 bases, with 7 bases separating them. Germline loops: CDR1 ENHRY, CDR2 SYGVKD.

The V and J genes are TRBV7-2 and TRBJ1-2; D is perhaps TRBD1 (6 bases). Trimming stripped 4 bases from V and 3 bases from J, with 12 bases between. The germline V gene encodes CDR1 SGHTA and CDR2 FQGNSA. The CDR3 contains 14 residues. The CDR3, as DNA: TGTGCCAGCAGCTCAGACAGGAGATACTATGGCTACACCTTC. Residues: CASSSDRRYYGYTF.

This chain uses TRBV30 with TRBJ1-5, with TRBD1 matching over 9 bases. The CDR3 is made up of 15 amino acids. With 2 bases clipped from V and 1 base from J, the junction kept 3 bases outside the gene matches. The germline V gene has CDR1 GTSNPN and CDR2 SVGIG (reference sequence). The CDR3 DNA reads TGTGCCTGGAGTACAGGGGGCCGGAGCAATCAGCCCCAGCATTTT. It codes for CAWSTGGRSNQPQHF.

The V and J genes are TRBV7-2 and TRBJ1-2, with D uncertain. The germline V gene encodes CDR1 SGHTA and CDR2 FQGNSA. Trimming pared 1 base from V and 4 bases from J, leaving 10 bases between. There are 14 residues in the CDR3. DNA of the CDR3: TGTGCCAGCAGCTTAGGTCCAGAAACCTATGGCTACACCTTC. As protein: CASSLGPETYGYTF.

This chain uses TRBV2 with TRBJ2-7; 8 bases are a match to TRBD1. In germline, CDR1 is SNHLY, CDR2 FYNNEI. The V gene end was trimmed by 2 bases and the J gene end by 6 bases; junction bases not matched to a gene: 9. This CDR3 is built from 15 residues. CDR3 sequence: CASSEFGQGASEQYF. The CDR3 DNA follows: TGTGCCAGCAGTGAATTCGGGCAGGGGGCCTCCGAGCAGTACTTC.

V is TRBV5-4 and J is TRBJ2-7; the match to TRBD1 covers 8 bases. V shed 0 bases and J 9 bases; nucleotides not matched to a gene: 14. This CDR3 comprises 16 residues. CDR1 is SGHNT, CDR2 YYREEE, per germline (reference sequence). CDR3 nucleotide sequence: TGTGCCAGCAGCTTGGGAGGTCGGTCCCCCGGGACAGGGCAGTACTTC. Its protein is CASSLGGRSPGTGQYF.

This chain uses TRBV14 with TRBJ2-7, with 8 bases fitting TRBD2. Per germline, CDR1 SGHDN and CDR2 FVKESK. The CDR3 totals 18 residues. V trimming: 1 base; J trimming: 2 bases; junction bases outside the gene matches: 13. Here the CDR3 DNA reads TGTGCCAGCAGCCAAGTCGGACAGCGGGAGCCCTTAACCTACGAGCAGTACTTC. Translation gives CASSQVGQREPLTYEQYF. The variable domain in full, with the rest retrieved from reference TRBV14 and TRBJ2-7, is EAGVTQFPSHSVIEKGQTVTLRCDPISGHDNLYWYRRVMGKEIKFLLHFVKESKQDESGMPNNRFLAERTGGTYSTLKVQPAELEDSGVYFCASSQVGQREPLTYEQYFGPGTRLTVT.

The chain is built from TRBV7-2 and TRBJ1-2; 7 positions match TRBD1. J lost 1 base, V lost 4 bases, and 3 bases had no gene match. The CDR3 totals 14 residues. Germline V lookup: CDR1 SGHTA, CDR2 FQGNSA. Here the CDR3 DNA reads TGTGCCAGCAGCTCGACAGGGAGTAACTATGGCTACACCTTC. Amino acid sequence: CASSSTGSNYGYTF. Complete variable domain (other parts from reference TRBV7-2 and TRBJ1-2): GAGVSQSPSNKVTEKGKDVELRCDPISGHTALYWYRQSLGQGLEFLIYFQGNSAPDKSGLPSDRFSAERTGGSVSTLTIQRTQQEDSAVYLCASSSTGSNYGYTFGSGTRLTVV.